These 21 T cell receptor beta chains were all obtained from the same sample, sequenced in a study of T cells in Graves' hyperthyroidism and ophthalmopathy. Amplification targeted TCR beta CDR3 regions from RNA transcripts. The TCR CDR3 first-round RT-PCR relied on the HTBI primer set. TCRdb re-derived calls from the multiplex PCR reads in MiXCR, one entry per CDR3 protein. The data hold hundreds of thousands of distinct CDR3 sequences, with around 20% observed a single time. Specimen: blood. Receptor source: a man between 40 and 49 years old with Graves' ophthalmopathy.

This clonotype was seen ten or more times. The chain links TRBV2 to TRBJ1-1; D uncertain. V shed 6 bases and J shed 6 bases, with 14 bases lying between them. The CDR3 spans 13 residues. Germline V gene data show CDR1 as SNHLY and CDR2 as FYNNEI. The CDR3 DNA follows: TGTGCCAGCAGGGCCAGTGGAAGGGCTGAAGCTTTCTTT. This codes for CASRASGRAEAFF.

To note about this clonotype: This may be a read error: a much more frequent sequence differs by one nucleotide. V and J are TRBV6-1 and TRBJ2-7, with 10 bases fitting TRBD1. The germline gives CDR1 MNHNS, CDR2 SASEGT. The CDR3 consists of 15 residues. With V trimmed by 4 bases and J by 9 bases, 12 bases remained unmatched. In DNA, the CDR3 is TGTGCCAGCAGTGGCAGGGACAGGGGAAGCCACGGGCAGTACTTC. Translation gives CASSGRDRGSHGQYF.

This rearrangement joins TRBV6-1 to TRBJ2-1; D is unresolved. Looked up from germline, CDR1 is MNHNS and CDR2 is SASEGT. V lost 6 bases and J 8 bases, leaving 8 bases between the germline ends. The CDR3 is made up of 11 amino acids. CDR3 region: CASRRGHEQFF. The DNA for the CDR3 is TGTGCCAGCAGACGCGGACATGAGCAGTTCTTC.

The chain couples TRBV12-3 or TRBV12-4 to TRBJ2-5, with a tentative D call TRBD2 (7 bases). Trimming left V 5 bases short and J 1 base short, with 20 bases between. The CDR3 length is 17 residues. The CDR3 region has the DNA TGTGCCAGCAGTCTAATGGCTGGCGGGGGCCCCCAAGAGACCCAGTACTTC. This codes for CASSLMAGGGPQETQYF.

This clonotype showed up many times. The rearrangement links TRBV12-3 or TRBV12-4 to TRBJ2-1; 8 positions match TRBD2. Unmatched junction bases numbered 3, after V lost 5 bases and J lost 6 bases. The CDR3 contains 13 residues. CDR3 residues: CASSLSGSNEQFF. The CDR3 coding sequence is TGTGCCAGCAGTCTCAGCGGGAGCAATGAGCAGTTCTTC.

This clonotype was counted a few times. V and J are TRBV18 and TRBJ2-7, with D perhaps TRBD1 (5 bases). Per the germline V gene, CDR1 is KGHSH and CDR2 is LQKENI. The CDR3 consists of 15 residues. Trimming shortened V by 4 bases and J by 2 bases, and 15 bases separated the two germline ends. The CDR3 loop is CASSLLQGSPYEQYF. The CDR3 nucleotides read TGTGCCAGCTCACTACTCCAGGGATCCCCCTACGAGCAGTACTTC.

This clonotype occurred many times. The chain employs TRBV11-2 and TRBJ2-7; perhaps TRBD2 as D (5 bases). Germline lookup yields CDR1 SGHAT and CDR2 FQNNGV. Deletions cut 3 bases from V and 0 bases from J, with 9 bases between. The CDR3 totals 14 residues. DNA for the CDR3: TGTGCCAGCAGCTTCGAGACTATCTCCTACGAGCAGTACTTC. Amino acids: CASSFETISYEQYF.

The rearrangement uses TRBV4-2 and TRBJ2-3; D might be TRBD1 or TRBD2, each matching 5 bases. From germline, CDR1 is LGHNA and CDR2 YNFKEQ. The CDR3 covers 16 residues. V was cut by 1 base and J by 2 bases, with 13 bases left in between. The chain's CDR3 is CASSQGPSGATDTQYF. The CDR3 bases are TGTGCCAGCAGCCAAGGGCCCTCCGGGGCCACAGATACGCAGTATTTT.

The rearrangement links TRBV9 to TRBJ1-1, with TRBD1 matching over 7 bases. The CDR3 length is 15 residues. Germline CDR1 reads SGDLS; CDR2 reads YYNGEE. V was pared by 3 bases and J by 1 base, with 6 bases of the junction left unmatched. The chain's CDR3 is CASSESGQENTEAFF. In DNA form, the CDR3 reads TGTGCCAGCAGCGAATCCGGACAGGAGAACACTGAAGCTTTCTTT. The variable domain in full, completed from reference TRBV9 and TRBJ1-1, reads DSGVTQTPKHLITATGQRVTLRCSPRSGDLSVYWYQQSLDQGLQFLIQYYNGEERAKGNILERFSAQQFPDLHSELNLSSLELGDSALYFCASSESGQENTEAFFGQGTRLTVV.

The chain employs TRBV7-2 and TRBJ1-5, with a weak D call TRBD1 (5 bases). The CDR3 extends over 15 amino acids. Between the trimmed V and J ends, which lost 5 bases and 0 bases, there was a span of 11 bases. From germline, CDR1 is SGHTA and CDR2 FQGNSA. The CDR3 sequence: CASSTDIYSNQPQHF. CDR3 sequence (DNA): TGTGCCAGCAGCACGGACATCTATAGCAATCAGCCCCAGCATTTT.

This clonotype has ten or more counts. The chain recombines TRBV12-3 or TRBV12-4 with TRBJ1-5; D is unresolved. Trimming cost V 2 bases and J 10 bases, with 15 bases left between them. The CDR3 totals 14 residues. The CDR3 spells CASSLYPTASPQHF. The CDR3 nucleotides are TGTGCCAGCAGTTTATATCCGACGGCCTCCCCCCAGCATTTT.

This clonotype was recorded many times. The chain links TRBV27 to TRBJ2-7; no definite D call. Germline CDR1 and CDR2: MNHEY and SMNVEV (reference sequence). CDR3 length: 14 residues. V was pared by 0 bases and J by 2 bases, with 8 bases between. The CDR3 region is CASSLSAEPYEQYF. The CDR3 DNA follows: TGTGCCAGCAGTTTATCGGCTGAGCCCTACGAGCAGTACTTC.

This clonotype was counted between two and nine times. The rearrangement joins TRBV6-1 to TRBJ1-1, with TRBD1 matching 7 bases. CDR3 size: 15 residues. V lost 1 base to trimming and J lost 7 bases; unmatched junction nucleotides: 9. Germline lookup yields CDR1 MNHNS and CDR2 SASEGT. The CDR3 protein is CASSEVQGGAGEAFF. In DNA form, the CDR3 reads TGTGCCAGCAGTGAAGTGCAAGGGGGCGCCGGTGAAGCTTTCTTT.

The gene calls are TRBV10-2 and TRBJ2-3; unclear D gene. The CDR3 runs to 11 residues. The V and J ends lost 8 bases and 2 bases respectively, with 5 bases between them. CDR1 and CDR2 (germline): WSHSY, SAAADI. This CDR3 is CASAHTDTQYF. As DNA, the CDR3 is TGCGCCAGCGCTCACACAGATACGCAGTATTTT.

The rearrangement joins TRBV7-3 to TRBJ2-3; TRBD2 aligns across 12 bases. Germline loops: CDR1 SGHTA, CDR2 FQGTGA. This CDR3 is 16 amino acids long. The junction had 5 bases not matched to a gene; V was cut back by 4 bases and J by 3 bases. The CDR3 DNA is TGTGCCAGCAGCTCCCCAGGACTAGCGGGGACAGATACGCAGTATTTT. As protein: CASSSPGLAGTDTQYF.

The chain couples TRBV4-1 to TRBJ2-5; perhaps TRBD1 as D (6 bases). The CDR3 is 13 amino acids. Germline V lookup: CDR1 MGHRA, CDR2 YSYEKL. Trimming removed 3 bases at V and 5 bases at J, with 10 bases between. The CDR3 region is CASSQGAPETQYF. Here the CDR3 DNA reads TGCGCCAGCAGCCAGGGGGCGCCGGAGACCCAGTACTTC.

This clonotype was found a few times. The chain couples TRBV7-2 to TRBJ1-6, with a weak D call TRBD1 (6 bases). CDR1 is SGHTA and CDR2 is FQGNSA in the germline V gene. The CDR3 is 15 residues long. Trimming took off 5 bases at V and 7 bases at J, with 15 bases between the two ends. The CDR3 DNA reads TGTGCCAGCAGCCCCCCGGGGGCGAGCAATTCACCCCTCCACTTT. It translates to CASSPPGASNSPLHF.

This clonotype was counted a few times. The V gene is TRBV12-3 or TRBV12-4, the J gene TRBJ2-7; D may be TRBD1 (6 bases). Trimming removed 4 bases at V and 8 bases at J, with 21 bases between. The CDR3 sequence is 15 residues long. The CDR3 here is CASSYREWDLLKQYF. The CDR3 bases are TGTGCCAGCAGTTACAGGGAGTGGGATCTCTTAAAGCAGTACTTC.

This clonotype has a handful of counts. This sequence joins TRBV7-8 and TRBJ1-2; D is perhaps TRBD1 (5 bases). This CDR3 is built from 13 residues. Trimming removed 5 bases at V and 4 bases at J, with 11 bases between. Germline CDR1 SGHVS, CDR2 FQNEAQ. DNA of the CDR3: TGTGCCAGCAGCCCCGTCGGGGGCTATGGCTACACCTTC. Translation gives CASSPVGGYGYTF.

This chain links TRBV5-1 with TRBJ2-1; D gene ambiguous. V lost 0 bases, J lost 4 bases, and 11 bases lay in between. The CDR3 contains 15 residues. CDR1 is SGHRS, CDR2 YFSETQ, per germline. This CDR3 is CASSLGSRLYNEQFF. The CDR3 DNA follows: TGCGCCAGCAGCTTGGGGTCACGTTTGTACAATGAGCAGTTCTTC.

This clonotype was counted many times. J is TRBJ1-1 and V is TRBV11-3; D is uncertain. This CDR3 region has 13 residues. Deletions cut 3 bases from V and 2 bases from J, with 7 bases between. Germline CDR1 and CDR2: SGHNT and YENEEA. DNA for the CDR3: TGTGCCAGCAGCTTCACGACAAACACTGAAGCTTTCTTT. Translation gives CASSFTTNTEAFF.